This record looks at one T cell receptor beta chain sequence and its context. What this receptor recognizes is not known. The input lacks base qualities; no much larger clone sits a single base away. From its cysteine to its phenylalanine, the CDR3 spans 15 amino acids. Only the CDR3 DNA stays, 45 bases, in frame from base 1. Based on the germline V gene (reference sequence), the CDR1 and CDR2 sequences are SGHKS and YYEKEE. Relative to germline, V is missing 0 bases and J is missing 8 bases, with 7 bases of the junction outside any gene match. The data were taken from a study of blood T cell repertoires in COVID-19 (dated by TCRdb to about 2020). Regarding the research as a whole: Samples from collaborators originated in the United States, Italy and Spain and spanned both the acute and convalescent phases of COVID-19. The material from the prospective study consisted of cDNA or gDNA derived from T cells, B-cell-depleted T cells, or PBMCs. Subjects who had been exposed to COVID-19, were actively infected with it, or had recovered from it provided the deeply sampled blood TCRbeta repertoires that made up the dataset. A freely available public database, intended as a resource for researchers studying the immune response to SARS-CoV-2, is where the repertoires were released. The samples were drawn from the first 160 participants of the ongoing ImmuneRACE study and from 1,254 subjects provided by 6 global collaborators. The sample metadata nearly always contained a de-identified subject ID, COVID-19 status, age in years and sex. Where HLA class I and class II types were available, the types were taken from metadata supplied by the sample provider, not from assay-based typing. Results and caveats for the whole study, not just this receptor: How much clinical and demographic metadata was included differed by source and by participant, and the metadata was provided uncurated.

At one collaborating source in Seattle, patients were enrolled during active infection and were followed longitudinally through the course of disease. Each collaborating institution followed its own protocols to collect whole blood in K2EDTA tubes. Collaborator samples were shipped for TCRbeta analysis as frozen whole blood, isolated PBMCs, or DNA extracted from either sample type. TCRbeta CDR3 regions were amplified from genomic DNA using the immunoSEQ Assay, a bias-controlled multiplex PCR. The authors processed their data as follows. Within the assay, amplification of reference gene primers was used to estimate how many nucleated cells each sample contained. To quantify the absolute abundance of each unique TCRbeta CDR3 rearrangement, sequence reads were collapsed and filtered. For each sample, productive Simpson clonality was calculated as the square root of Simpson's diversity index across productive rearrangements. TCRdb retrieved this table from immuneACCESS and kept in-frame rearrangements only. Not all clones are present; in checked studies, unresolved V genes account for under half, and no reason is known for the remainder. The V and J calls and clone size come from that table; D and trimming were worked out from the DNA. For this sample there are about 200,000 clones; just under 85% appear just once. Approximately 0.97% of the sample is taken by the ten largest.

The TCR was taken from a man aged 60-69 years with COVID-19, enrolled during active disease. The chain couples TRBV5-5 to TRBJ1-4, with 7 bases in between that match TRBD1. Sequences were obtained from peripheral blood. The CDR3 in this case is CASSLEGQEGEKLFF. The DNA sequence is as follows: TGTGCCAGCAGCTTGGAAGGACAGGAAGGCGAAAAACTGTTTTTT.